A selection of T cell receptor beta chains follows, all from one sample in a study of shared clonotypes between healthy human individuals. Produced via immunoSEQ multiplex PCR; TCRdb's table is partial and in-frame only. The sample includes hundreds of thousands of clones, around 96% of them seen just once. The sample comprised naive CD8+ T cells sorted from blood. Receptor source: a woman aged 25 to 39 in good health. Each CDR3 is given with its conserved first and last residue. A D gene is named only where the DNA matches it firmly. The listing skips clone size in some rows; elsewhere it reads once, few, many or a size class.

j_call | d_call | clone_size | v_call | cdr3_aa | cdr3_nt
TRBJ2-1 | TRBD2 | - | TRBV5-4 | CASSPAGGKNEQFF | TGTGCCAGCAGCCCAGCGGGAGGGAAAAATGAGCAGTTCTTC
TRBJ1-2 | - | - | TRBV5-4 | CASSPWGGYGYTF | TGTGCCAGCAGCCCGTGGGGGGGATATGGCTACACCTTC
TRBJ2-7 | - | once | TRBV19 | CASSIYGGDYEQYF | TGTGCCAGTAGTATATACGGTGGTGACTACGAGCAGTACTTC
TRBJ2-2 | - | - | TRBV9 | CASSATTYRAGGSPGELFF | TGTGCCAGCAGCGCTACAACTTACCGGGCCGGGGGAAGCCCCGGGGAGCTGTTTTTT
TRBJ2-7 | - | - | TRBV7-6 | CASSPARVGPGGQYF | TGTGCCAGCAGCCCTGCCCGGGTGGGGCCCGGCGGGCAGTACTTC
TRBJ2-3 | TRBD2 | - | TRBV27 | CASSDGTSRADTQYF | TGTGCCAGCAGCGACGGGACTAGCCGGGCAGATACGCAGTATTTT
TRBJ2-1 | - | - | TRBV27 | CASSPTASSYNEQFF | TGTGCCAGCAGTCCGACCGCCAGCTCCTACAATGAGCAGTTCTTC
TRBJ2-7 | - | - | TRBV5-1 | CASSSSGSLYGEQYF | TGCGCCAGCAGCTCTTCAGGGTCACTTTATGGCGAGCAGTACTTC
TRBJ1-1 | - | - | TRBV19 | CASTLGNTEAFF | TGTGCCAGTACGCTTGGGAACACTGAAGCTTTCTTT
TRBJ2-1 | - | - | TRBV27 | CAISHSRGLTGNEQFF | TGTGCCATCTCCCATTCCCGGGGCCTCACTGGCAATGAGCAGTTCTTC
TRBJ2-2 | - | - | TRBV19 | CASSIDLGTGELFF | TGTGCCAGTAGTATAGATCTGGGAACCGGGGAGCTGTTTTTT
TRBJ2-7 | TRBD2 | - | TRBV28 | CASSFDARLAGGTSYEQYF | TGTGCCAGCAGTTTTGATGCACGACTAGCGGGAGGGACCTCCTACGAGCAGTACTTC
TRBJ2-1 | - | - | TRBV5-6 | CASSLTIMDSPYNEQFF | TGTGCCAGCAGCCTTACGATCATGGACAGCCCATACAATGAGCAGTTCTTC
TRBJ1-2 | TRBD1 | - | TRBV11-2 | CASSQDREFGYTF | TGTGCCAGCAGCCAGGACAGGGAGTTTGGCTACACCTTC
TRBJ2-3 | - | - | TRBV10-3 | CAISGRTANTDTQYF | TGTGCCATCAGCGGCCGGACAGCAAACACAGATACGCAGTATTTT
TRBJ2-7 | - | once | TRBV2 | CASSEDHRGDVYF | TGTGCCAGCAGTGAAGACCACAGAGGGGACGTGTACTTC
TRBJ2-3 | TRBD1 | - | TRBV5-1 | CASSLADRGIDTQYF | TGCGCCAGCAGCCTGGCGGACAGGGGGATAGATACGCAGTATTTT
TRBJ1-3 | - | once | TRBV5-1 | CASSPLDTDSGNTIYF | TGCGCCAGCAGCCCTCTAGACACAGACTCTGGAAACACCATATATTTT
TRBJ2-1 | TRBD2 | - | TRBV4-2 | CASSQDAGLAGVNEQFF | TGTGCCAGCAGCCAAGATGCGGGACTAGCGGGAGTAAATGAGCAGTTCTTC
TRBJ2-1 | - | - | TRBV21-1 | CASSPRGTSGRTMSYNEQFF | TGTGCCAGCAGTCCTAGGGGGACTAGCGGGAGAACTATGTCCTACAATGAGCAGTTCTTC
TRBJ2-1 | - | - | TRBV6-5 | CASSSPRSGGDNEQFF | TGTGCCAGCAGTTCTCCGAGGAGCGGAGGGGACAATGAGCAGTTCTTC
TRBJ2-7 | TRBD1 | - | TRBV7-2 | CASSFFLGTAYEQYF | TGTGCCAGCAGCTTTTTTCTTGGGACAGCTTATGAGCAGTACTTC
TRBJ1-1 | - | - | TRBV14 | CASSQRPLNTEAFF | TGTGCCAGCAGCCAGCGACCGTTGAACACTGAAGCTTTCTTT
TRBJ2-5 | - | - | TRBV6-5 | CASSYSLEAATQYF | TGTGCCAGCAGTTACTCGTTGGAGGCTGCGACCCAGTACTTC
TRBJ1-2 | - | - | TRBV28 | CASSLSLANYGYTF | TGTGCCAGCAGTTTGAGTTTAGCTAACTATGGCTACACCTTC
TRBJ2-1 | - | - | TRBV9 | CASSVAISSSYNEQFF | TGTGCCAGCAGCGTAGCGATCTCGAGCTCCTACAATGAGCAGTTCTTC
TRBJ2-2 | - | - | TRBV25-1 | CASSDPDGYTGELFF | TGTGCCAGCAGTGACCCCGACGGATACACCGGGGAGCTGTTTTTT
TRBJ1-1 | - | - | TRBV4-2 | CASSLGQTNTEAFF | TGTGCCAGCAGCCTCGGACAAACGAACACTGAAGCTTTCTTT
TRBJ2-3 | TRBD2 | - | TRBV19 | CASSMLAGTTDTQYF | TGTGCCAGTAGTATGCTAGCGGGAACCACAGATACGCAGTATTTT